These T cell receptor beta chains were read from a single sample in a study of graft-versus-host responses after intestinal transplantation. Produced via immunoSEQ multiplex PCR; TCRdb's table is partial and in-frame only. The sample includes over 100,000 clones, approximately 95% of them seen just once. Their recognized antigens are unknown. The sequencing here drew on unstimulated CD4+ T cells sorted from spleen or lymph node cells, taken before intestinal transplant. These receptors were collected from a human donor who received an intestinal transplant. Each CDR3 is given with its conserved first and last residue. D genes are given only for firm matches. For some rows the clone size is stated as once, few or many, or as a class when expanded; others skip it.

clone_size	v_call	d_call	j_call	cdr3_aa	cdr3_nt
once	TRBV7-7	TRBD2	TRBJ2-1	CASSLGLAGGGNEQFF	TGTGCTAGCAGCTTAGGACTAGCGGGAGGGGGTAATGAGCAGTTCTTC
.	TRBV27	.	TRBJ1-5	CASSGPGQPQHF	TGTGCCAGCAGTGGTCCAGGTCAGCCCCAGCATTTT
.	TRBV4-2	TRBD1	TRBJ2-5	CASSQEDRIFGETQYF	TGTGCCAGCAGCCAAGAGGACAGGATCTTCGGGGAGACCCAGTACTTC
.	TRBV7-9	.	TRBJ1-2	CASSLRGYRYGYTF	TGTGCCAGCAGCTTAAGAGGTTACCGCTATGGCTACACCTTC
.	TRBV20-1	.	TRBJ2-3	CSAISTDTQYF	TGCAGTGCTATAAGCACAGATACGCAGTATTTT
once	TRBV19	.	TRBJ2-7	CASRRSSYETYEQYF	TGTGCCAGTAGGCGCTCTTCGTACGAAACCTACGAGCAGTACTTC
.	TRBV19	.	TRBJ2-1	CASSIAGRVLVNEQFF	TGTGCCAGTAGTATCGCCGGCAGGGTTCTTGTCAATGAGCAGTTCTTC
.	TRBV2	.	TRBJ2-7	CASKSGVPYEQYF	TGTGCCAGCAAATCAGGGGTCCCCTACGAGCAGTACTTC
.	TRBV28	.	TRBJ2-5	CASSLGSEETQYF	TGTGCCAGCAGTTTGGGCTCAGAAGAGACCCAGTACTTC
.	TRBV27	.	TRBJ2-3	CASSLTVSAGDTQYF	TGTGCCAGCAGTTTAACGGTCAGCGCGGGAGATACGCAGTATTTT
.	TRBV2	TRBD2	TRBJ2-4	CASSVISGSNIQYF	TGTGCCAGCAGTGTTATTAGCGGGAGCAACATTCAGTACTTC
.	TRBV6-5	.	TRBJ1-1	CASSYGRNTEAFF	TGTGCCAGCAGTTACGGCAGGAACACTGAAGCTTTCTTT
.	TRBV11-2	.	TRBJ2-7	CASSLLVGFTGEQYF	TGTGCCAGCAGCCTCCTTGTCGGTTTCACGGGCGAGCAGTACTTC
.	TRBV7-8	.	TRBJ2-1	CASSLAQAGSYNEQFF	TGTGCCAGCAGCTTAGCACAGGCCGGCTCCTACAATGAGCAGTTCTTC
.	TRBV10-2	TRBD2	TRBJ2-5	CASSEWGSGSQETQYF	TGCGCCAGCAGTGAGTGGGGTAGCGGGAGCCAAGAGACCCAGTACTTC
.	TRBV25-1	.	TRBJ1-2	CASSEWAAMGYTF	TGTGCCAGCAGTGAATGGGCAGCAATGGGCTACACCTTC
few	TRBV2	.	TRBJ1-4	CASRPGGANEKLFF	TGTGCCAGCCGCCCGGGAGGGGCTAATGAAAAACTGTTTTTT
.	TRBV6-5	.	TRBJ2-7	CASSPGQKAYEQYF	TGTGCCAGCAGCCCCGGACAGAAAGCCTACGAGCAGTACTTC
.	TRBV27	.	TRBJ2-2	CASSSGQPGAGELFF	TGTGCCAGCAGCTCCGGACAGCCGGGCGCCGGGGAGCTGTTTTTT
.	TRBV5-1	.	TRBJ2-3	CASSWTERDTQYF	TGCGCCAGCAGCTGGACAGAACGAGATACGCAGTATTTT
once	TRBV5-3	.	TRBJ1-1	CARSPLEPRDMNTEAFF	TGTGCCAGAAGCCCATTGGAGCCCAGAGACATGAACACTGAAGCTTTCTTT
.	TRBV5-6	.	TRBJ2-7	CASSLAGFSYEQYF	TGTGCCAGCAGCTTGGCGGGGTTCTCCTACGAGCAGTACTTC
.	TRBV12-5	.	TRBJ1-5	CASGPGHSISNQPQHF	TGTGCTAGTGGGCCGGGACACTCAATTAGCAATCAGCCCCAGCATTTT
.	TRBV30	.	TRBJ2-1	CAWSGRPRTPERYSSYNEQFF	TGTGCCTGGAGTGGACGACCACGGACACCCGAGAGGTATAGCTCCTACAATGAGCAGTTCTTC
few	TRBV7-9	TRBD2	TRBJ2-3	CASSYVAGHTDTQYF	TGTGCCAGCAGCTACGTAGCGGGACACACAGATACGCAGTATTTT
.	TRBV29-1	.	TRBJ2-7	CSVGTYEQYF	TGCAGCGTTGGCACCTACGAGCAGTACTTC
.	TRBV6-1	.	TRBJ1-2	CASSVTTANYGYTF	TGTGCCAGCAGTGTTACGACAGCCAACTATGGCTACACCTTC
.	TRBV10-3	.	TRBJ1-5	CAISESGRKMNQPQHF	TGTGCCATCAGTGAGTCAGGGCGGAAAATGAATCAGCCCCAGCATTTT
.	TRBV7-3	TRBD1	TRBJ2-2	CASSGGQHTGELFF	TGTGCCAGCAGCGGGGGACAGCACACCGGGGAGCTGTTTTTT
.	TRBV5-1	.	TRBJ2-7	CASSLGPGAYEQYF	TGCGCCAGCAGCTTGGGACCCGGCGCCTACGAGCAGTACTTC
.	TRBV7-3	.	TRBJ2-5	CASSFSVGETQYF	TGTGCCAGCAGCTTCTCTGTTGGGGAGACCCAGTACTTC
.	TRBV20-1	.	TRBJ2-1	CSATPRNEQFF	TGCAGTGCTACCCCCCGCAATGAGCAGTTCTTC
.	TRBV6-4	TRBD2	TRBJ2-3	CASSSGLAGGHTDTQYF	TGTGCCAGCAGTTCCGGGTTAGCGGGAGGTCACACAGATACGCAGTATTTT
few	TRBV18	.	TRBJ2-7	CASSPTGPGRYEQYF	TGTGCCAGCTCACCTACCGGTCCAGGGCGCTACGAGCAGTACTTC
.	TRBV7-3	.	TRBJ1-1	CASSLLPTGVNTEAFF	TGTGCCAGCAGCTTACTACCGACAGGAGTGAACACTGAAGCTTTCTTT
.	TRBV28	TRBD1	TRBJ2-1	CASETGTGGSEQFF	TGTGCCAGCGAGACCGGGACAGGGGGCAGTGAGCAGTTCTTC
.	TRBV15	TRBD1	TRBJ2-3	CATSRTGGTDTQYF	TGTGCCACCAGCAGGACAGGGGGCACAGATACGCAGTATTTT
.	TRBV6-5	.	TRBJ2-1	CASSWDGATEQFF	TGTGCCAGCAGCTGGGACGGGGCTACGGAGCAGTTCTTC
.	TRBV9	.	TRBJ1-5	CASSVGVGAVHSNQPQHF	TGTGCCAGCAGCGTAGGGGTCGGAGCAGTACATAGCAATCAGCCCCAGCATTTT
.	TRBV7-6	.	TRBJ2-3	CASSLVGPDTQYF	TGTGCCAGCAGCTTAGTGGGCCCCGATACGCAGTATTTT
.	TRBV6-5	.	TRBJ1-3	CASSITGLSGNTIYF	TGTGCCAGCAGTATTACAGGCCTCTCTGGAAACACCATATATTTT
.	TRBV5-1	.	TRBJ2-1	CASSLMTGSYNEQFF	TGCGCCAGCAGCCTGATGACAGGATCCTACAATGAGCAGTTCTTC
.	TRBV11-2	.	TRBJ1-3	CASSLEKGGRYSGNTIYF	TGTGCCAGCAGCTTAGAAAAGGGAGGACGTTACTCTGGAAACACCATATATTTT
.	TRBV6-5	.	TRBJ1-1	CASSHGGNTEAFF	TGTGCCAGCAGCCACGGGGGGAACACTGAAGCTTTCTTT
.	TRBV5-1	TRBD1	TRBJ2-3	CASSRGQGRGTDTQYF	TGCGCCAGCAGCAGGGGACAGGGTAGGGGCACAGATACGCAGTATTTT
.	TRBV9	.	TRBJ1-1	CASSVRVGNTEAFF	TGTGCCAGCAGCGTAAGGGTCGGAAACACTGAAGCTTTCTTT
.	TRBV7-8	TRBD1	TRBJ1-5	CASSPGTGNQPQHF	TGTGCCAGCAGCCCCGGGACAGGCAATCAGCCCCAGCATTTT
.	TRBV11-2	.	TRBJ2-7	CASSYLLGPAKAYEQYF	TGTGCCAGCAGCTATCTACTGGGCCCTGCGAAAGCCTACGAGCAGTACTTC
.	TRBV9	.	TRBJ1-1	CASSGGTNTEAFF	TGTGCCAGCAGCGGCGGGACAAACACTGAAGCTTTCTTT
once	TRBV6-5	TRBD2	TRBJ2-7	CASSYSPGREEREQYF	TGTGCCAGCAGTTACAGCCCCGGGAGGGAAGAGCGGGAGCAGTACTTC
.	TRBV9	TRBD1	TRBJ2-1	CASSPSIRDRSYNEQFF	TGTGCCAGCAGCCCAAGCATACGGGACAGATCGTACAATGAGCAGTTCTTC
few	TRBV14	.	TRBJ2-3	CASSLPGATQYF	TGTGCCAGCAGCCTCCCAGGGGCTACGCAGTATTTT
.	TRBV4-2	TRBD2	TRBJ2-5	CASSQGVGTSGQETQYF	TGTGCCAGCAGCCAAGGTGTGGGGACTAGCGGGCAAGAGACCCAGTACTTC
once	TRBV7-3	.	TRBJ2-6	CASSLSGRPGANVLTF	TGTGCCAGCAGCTTATCGGGTAGGCCTGGGGCCAACGTCCTGACTTTC
.	TRBV5-6	.	TRBJ2-5	CASSLLKQETQYF	TGTGCCAGCAGCCTACTGAAGCAAGAGACCCAGTACTTC
.	TRBV28	.	TRBJ1-1	CAILGQPGTEAFF	TGTGCCATTCTCGGACAGCCGGGCACTGAAGCTTTCTTT
.	TRBV30	TRBD1	TRBJ2-7	CAWSVPGQVLSYEQYF	TGTGCCTGGAGTGTACCGGGACAGGTCCTCTCCTACGAGCAGTACTTC